The 15 T cell receptor beta chains below come from one sample, sequenced in a study of blood T cell repertoires in COVID-19 (dated by TCRdb to the early 2020s). Libraries came from the immunoSEQ multiplex PCR assay. In TCRdb, the immuneACCESS table is reduced to in-frame sequences with V and J assigned. These tables do not hold every clone; where another copy was compared, an unresolved V gene accounts for under half, and the others remain unexplained. This sample holds a few hundred thousand clones; nearly 90% were observed only once. Around 4.6% of the sample is taken by the ten largest. Specimen: peripheral blood. The origin of the receptors is a woman in her 40s who had recovered from COVID-19.

This clone was picked up one time. This chain connects TRBV30 to TRBJ1-1, with a tentative D call TRBD1 (6 bases). The CDR3 runs 14 residues. The germline CDR1 and CDR2 sequences are GTSNPN and SVGIG (reference sequence). The V end was cut by 0 bases, the J end by 1 base, with 9 bases between. The CDR3 loop reads CAWSVRGANTEAFF. DNA of the CDR3: TGTGCCTGGAGTGTACGGGGGGCGAACACTGAAGCTTTCTTT.

The chain combines TRBV13 with TRBJ2-5, with TRBD1 as a possible D gene (6 bases). The CDR3 consists of 16 residues. V was trimmed by 5 bases and J by 5 bases, leaving 21 bases between them. Germline V CDR1 and CDR2: PRHDT, FYEKMQ (reference sequence). The CDR3 DNA sequence: TGTGCCAGCAGCGGACAAAATCAGGGGAAGGAGGAGACCCAGTACTTC. Protein: CASSGQNQGKEETQYF. Variable domain in full (rest from reference TRBV13 and TRBJ2-5): AAGVIQSPRHLIKEKRETATLKCYPIPRHDTVYWYQQGPGQDPQFLISFYEKMQSDKGSIPDRFSAQQFSDYHSELNMSSLELGDSALYFCASSGQNQGKEETQYFGPGTRLLVL.

The CDR3 nucleotides are TGTGCCAGCAGCTTAGAGGCAGGAGGCTCCTACGAGCAGTACTTC. Translated, it gives CASSLEAGGSYEQYF. The chain joins TRBV7-9 to TRBJ2-7; maybe TRBD2 (5 bases). The CDR3 is 15 amino acids. Looked up from germline, CDR1 is SEHNR and CDR2 is FQNEAQ (reference sequence). Trimming cost V 1 base and J 0 bases, with 10 bases left between them.

The CDR3 region has the DNA TGTGCCAGCAGTTTTGCGGGCCGAGCCTACGAGCAGTACTTC. Translated, it gives CASSFAGRAYEQYF. The genes are TRBV28 and TRBJ2-7; a possible D gene is TRBD2 (5 bases). Trimming removed 3 bases from V and 2 bases from J, with 11 bases in between. The CDR3 consists of 14 residues. From germline, CDR1 is MDHEN and CDR2 SYDVKM.

This rearrangement joins TRBV18 to TRBJ1-4; D is perhaps TRBD1 (5 bases). Deletions cut 3 bases from V and 8 bases from J, with 13 bases between. The CDR3 covers 14 residues. The V gene's germline CDR1 is KGHSH and CDR2 LQKENI. CDR3 bases: TGTGCCAGCTCACCGAGGAGGGGTGACGAAAAACTGTTTTTT. This translates into CASSPRRGDEKLFF.

The DNA of the CDR3 is TGTGCCACCAGCAGAGTCTCTTCAACTAATGAAAAACTGTTTTTT. This encodes CATSRVSSTNEKLFF. The chain joins TRBV15 to TRBJ1-4; no firm D call. Germline values: CDR1 LNHNV, CDR2 YYDKDF (reference sequence). This CDR3 region has 15 residues. Trimming shortened V by 1 base and J by 0 bases, and 6 bases separated the two germline ends. The full variable domain, with the rest looked up from reference TRBV15 and TRBJ1-4, is DAMVIQNPRYQVTQFGKPVTLSCSQTLNHNVMYWYQQKSSQAPKLLFHYYDKDFNNEADTPDNFQSRRPNTSFCFLDIRSPGLGDTAMYLCATSRVSSTNEKLFFGSGTQLSVL.

The chain couples TRBV28 to TRBJ2-1; D not resolved. Per the germline V gene, CDR1 is MDHEN and CDR2 is SYDVKM. CDR3 length: 11 residues. The V and J ends lost 5 bases and 7 bases respectively, with 6 bases between them. The CDR3 sequence: CASSPGNEQFF. As DNA, the CDR3 is TGTGCCAGCAGTCCCGGTAATGAGCAGTTCTTC.

The rearrangement links TRBV9 to TRBJ2-2; no firm D call. V lost 4 bases and J 6 bases, leaving 4 bases between the germline ends. The germline V gene encodes CDR1 SGDLS and CDR2 YYNGEE. The CDR3 totals 11 residues. Here the CDR3 reads CASSSSGELFF. The CDR3 DNA is TGTGCCAGCAGCTCGTCCGGGGAGCTGTTTTTT.

This sequence joins TRBV5-4 and TRBJ2-1; D gene unclear. The CDR3 has 14 residues. Germline CDR1 reads SGHNT; CDR2 reads YYREEE (reference sequence). Trimming pared 0 bases from V and 0 bases from J, leaving 4 bases between. Here the CDR3 reads CASSLASSYNEQFF. The CDR3 DNA follows: TGTGCCAGCAGCTTGGCTAGCTCCTACAATGAGCAGTTCTTC.

The rearrangement links TRBV21-1 to TRBJ1-1. TRBV21-1 is labeled a pseudogene. The CDR3 length is 11 residues. The CDR3 DNA sequence: TGTGCCAGCAGCAATAGCACTGAAGCTTTCTTT. This sequence encodes CASSNSTEAFF.

The rearrangement links TRBV4-1 to TRBJ1-1; possible D gene TRBD1, 6 bases. The germline V gene has CDR1 MGHRA and CDR2 YSYEKL. This CDR3 contains 14 residues. V was shortened by 0 bases and J by 8 bases, with 13 bases between the two germline ends. CDR3: CASSQEIVDREAFF. CDR3 in DNA: TGCGCCAGCAGCCAAGAAATCGTAGACAGGGAAGCTTTCTTT.

The chain is built from TRBV6-6 and TRBJ2-5; 10 nucleotides agree with TRBD2. Germline CDR1 MNHNY, CDR2 SVGAGI (reference sequence). With 6 bases clipped from V and 2 bases from J, the junction kept 6 bases outside the gene matches. The CDR3 loop spans 15 amino acids. The CDR3 DNA is TGTGCCAGCAGCCCCTCGGGACTAGCGCAAGAGACCCAGTACTTC. Amino acids: CASSPSGLAQETQYF.

The chain links TRBV5-5 to TRBJ2-2; D perhaps matches TRBD1 (6 bases). Germline V CDR1 and CDR2: SGHKS, YYEKEE (reference sequence). The ends were cut back, 1 base at V and 5 bases at J, with 21 bases in the middle. This CDR3 has 18 residues. CDR3 sequence reads: CASSLRRQGNFGTGELFF. For the CDR3, the DNA is TGTGCCAGCAGCTTGAGGCGTCAGGGGAATTTCGGGACCGGGGAGCTGTTTTTT.

The genes are TRBV7-2 and TRBJ1-5; 8 bases are a match to TRBD1. The CDR3 totals 16 residues. Germline V gene sequence: CDR1 SGHTA, CDR2 FQGNSA. The ends lost 1 base at V and 6 bases at J; junction bases unmatched: 8. CDR3 loop: CASSLGVGRGLQPQHF. The CDR3 nucleotides read TGTGCCAGCAGCTTAGGAGTTGGCAGGGGGCTTCAGCCCCAGCATTTT.

The CDR3 here is CASSRLAGTDTQYF. The CDR3 coding sequence is TGTGCCAGCAGTCGACTAGCGGGCACAGATACGCAGTATTTT. The genes are TRBV6-5 and TRBJ2-3, with 9 nucleotides matching TRBD2. The ends lost 5 bases at V and 1 base at J; junction bases unmatched: 1. Germline V CDR1 and CDR2: MNHEY, SVGAGI. CDR3 length: 14 amino acids.